The 17 T cell receptor beta chains below all came from one sample that was sequenced in a study of OX40 agonist ivuxolimab in advanced cancers. The protocol was immunoSEQ multiplex PCR, while the TCRdb copy is restricted to in-frame clones and leaves out a portion. The sample shows about 13,000 clones, more than 75% of them seen only once. Source: CD4+ or CD8+ T cells sorted from blood, taken in a trial of the OX40 agonist ivuxolimab. The source is an adult with an advanced solid tumor such as melanoma, head and neck, liver or kidney cancer.

The CDR3 is CASSLWGDTQYF. CDR3 DNA: TGTGCCAGCAGTTTATGGGGTGATACGCAGTATTTT. The chain joins TRBV28 to TRBJ2-3; D not certain. The ends were cut back, 0 bases at V and 6 bases at J, with 4 bases in the middle. The CDR3 runs 12 residues. Germline loops: CDR1 MDHEN, CDR2 SYDVKM. The complete variable domain, with remaining parts taken from reference TRBV28 and TRBJ2-3, reads DVKVTQSSRYLVKRTGEKVFLECVQDMDHENMFWYRQDPGLGLRLIYFSYDVKMKEKGDIPEGYSVSREKKERFSLILESASTNQTSMYLCASSLWGDTQYFGPGTRLTVL.

This clone has ten or more counts. The V call is TRBV4-1, the J call TRBJ2-3, with 8 bases identical to TRBD2. Unmatched junction bases numbered 5, after V lost 4 bases and J lost 5 bases. Germline assignment: CDR1 MGHRA and CDR2 YSYEKL. The CDR3 runs to 14 residues. CDR3 protein: CASSRAGEEDTQYF. The CDR3 DNA is TGCGCCAGCAGCCGAGCGGGAGAAGAAGATACGCAGTATTTT.

V and J are TRBV28 and TRBJ2-6, with D possibly being TRBD1 (5 bases). Trimming took off 2 bases at V and 5 bases at J, with 7 bases between the two ends. This CDR3 is built from 14 residues. From germline, CDR1 is MDHEN and CDR2 SYDVKM. The CDR3 region is CASSLQGRANVLTF. The CDR3 DNA is TGTGCCAGCAGTTTACAGGGTAGGGCCAACGTCCTGACTTTC.

This rearrangement joins TRBV6-5 to TRBJ2-7, with D maybe TRBD2 (6 bases). The CDR3 is made up of 16 amino acids. The germline gives CDR1 MNHEY, CDR2 SVGAGI. V dropped 0 bases and J dropped 2 bases, with 14 bases sitting between them. The CDR3 protein is CASSYSTLGLTYEQYF. The CDR3 coding sequence is TGTGCCAGCAGTTACTCGACCCTGGGACTTACCTACGAGCAGTACTTC.

V gene TRBV7-2 combines with J gene TRBJ2-7; 9 bases fit TRBD1. Germline CDR1 SGHTA, CDR2 FQGNSA. The CDR3 contains 13 residues. V was clipped by 5 bases and J by 4 bases; unmatched bases: 3. The CDR3 bases are TGTGCCAGCAGCCCCGGGACAGGGTACGAGCAGTACTTC. Encoded protein: CASSPGTGYEQYF. The full variable domain, completed using reference TRBV7-2 and TRBJ2-7, is GAGVSQSPSNKVTEKGKDVELRCDPISGHTALYWYRQSLGQGLEFLIYFQGNSAPDKSGLPSDRFSAERTGGSVSTLTIQRTQQEDSAVYLCASSPGTGYEQYFGPGTRLTVT.

V gene TRBV4-3 combines with J gene TRBJ2-1, with D possibly being TRBD2 (6 bases). CDR1 and CDR2 from the germline V gene are LGHNA and YSLEER. The V gene lost 4 bases and the J gene lost 0 bases, with 25 bases spanning the gap. The CDR3 totals 20 residues. The CDR3 DNA follows: TGCGCCAGCAGCCGGGCACCTAGCGAGATTACCAAGAGCTCCTACAATGAGCAGTTCTTC. It specifies CASSRAPSEITKSSYNEQFF.

This clone was counted a few times. The CDR3 nucleotides are TGTGCCAGTAGTATGGGGACTAGCATAGGCCATGAGCAGTTCTTC. This encodes CASSMGTSIGHEQFF. This sequence joins TRBV19 and TRBJ2-1; the match to TRBD2 covers 9 bases. The CDR3 runs to 15 residues. The trim removed 3 bases at V and 8 bases at J, leaving 8 bases unmatched. CDR1 and CDR2 from the germline V gene are LNHDA and SQIVND (reference sequence).

The genes are TRBV30 and TRBJ2-1; no definite D call. The ends were cut back, 5 bases at V and 1 base at J, with 6 bases in the middle. The germline V gene has CDR1 GTSNPN and CDR2 SVGIG (reference sequence). This CDR3 region has 12 residues. CDR3 DNA sequence: TGTGCCTGGGCGTCATCCTACAATGAGCAGTTCTTC. Its translation is CAWASSYNEQFF. Full variable domain (rest looked up from reference TRBV30 and TRBJ2-1): SQTIHQWPATLVQPVGSPLSLECTVEGTSNPNLYWYRQAAGRGLQLLFYSVGIGQISSEVPQNLSASRPQDRQFILSSKKLLLSDSGFYLCAWASSYNEQFFGPGTRLTVL.

The chain uses TRBV5-4 and TRBJ2-5, with D possibly being TRBD1 or TRBD2 (6 bases each). There are 15 residues in the CDR3. CDR1 SGHNT and CDR2 YYREEE come from the germline V gene (reference sequence). Trimming pared 0 bases from V and 7 bases from J, leaving 16 bases between. CDR3 residues: CASSLGPGGDGTQYF. Written as DNA, the CDR3 is TGTGCCAGCAGCTTGGGACCCGGGGGCGATGGGACCCAGTACTTC.

This clone was seen at least ten times. The chain couples TRBV7-2 to TRBJ1-1, with TRBD1 as a possible D gene (5 bases). CDR1 and CDR2 from the germline V gene are SGHTA and FQGNSA. Between the trimmed V and J ends, which lost 4 bases and 4 bases, there was a span of 7 bases. The CDR3 totals 12 residues. Written as DNA, the CDR3 is TGTGCCAGCAGCTCGGGACGCACTGAAGCTTTCTTT. Translating it yields CASSSGRTEAFF.

The chain carries TRBV15 and TRBJ2-5; possible D gene TRBD1, 5 bases. V lost 0 bases and J 5 bases, leaving 10 bases between the germline ends. The CDR3 sequence is 14 residues long. Germline CDR1 is LNHNV and CDR2 is YYDKDF (reference sequence). CDR3 sequence: CATSRDQGAETQYF. CDR3 sequence (DNA): TGTGCCACCAGCAGAGACCAGGGTGCGGAGACCCAGTACTTC.

The CDR3 spells CASNSNQPQHF. CDR3 bases: TGTGCCAGTAATAGCAATCAGCCCCAGCATTTT. The rearrangement joins TRBV19 to TRBJ1-5; D is unresolved. Germline V gene sequence: CDR1 LNHDA, CDR2 SQIVND (reference sequence). Trimming removed 7 bases at V and 0 bases at J, with 1 base between. This CDR3 is 11 amino acids long.

This clone is medium-sized. This chain connects TRBV6-5 to TRBJ2-2; D is possibly TRBD2 (5 bases). The CDR3 has 12 residues. Germline loops: CDR1 MNHEY, CDR2 SVGAGI. The ends were cut back, 4 bases at V and 7 bases at J, with 7 bases in the middle. CDR3 loop: CASSSEDGELFF. The CDR3, as DNA: TGTGCCAGCAGTTCGGAGGACGGGGAGCTGTTTTTT.

The chain is built from TRBV2 and TRBJ1-1; 8 bases fit TRBD1. The CDR3 spans 15 residues. CDR1 and CDR2 from the germline V gene are SNHLY and FYNNEI. Germline trimming cut 4 bases from V and 1 base from J; bases unmatched to any gene: 5. CDR3 amino acids: CASSGAGTGNTEAFF. In nucleotides, the CDR3 is TGTGCCAGCAGTGGCGCCGGGACAGGGAACACTGAAGCTTTCTTT.

This sequence joins TRBV6-6 and TRBJ2-7; TRBD2 matches 9 bases. With 0 bases clipped from V and 0 bases from J, the junction kept 3 bases outside the gene matches. There are 16 residues in the CDR3. Germline-derived CDR1 and CDR2 are MNHNY and SVGAGI (reference sequence). This chain's CDR3 is CASSYSPSGNSYEQYF. The CDR3 coding sequence is TGTGCCAGCAGTTACTCCCCTAGCGGGAACTCCTACGAGCAGTACTTC.

The chain uses TRBV7-9 and TRBJ2-3; no clear D gene. CDR3 length equals 12 residues. CDR1 and CDR2 (germline): SEHNR, FQNEAQ (reference sequence). Between the trimmed V and J ends, which lost 1 base and 6 bases, there was a span of 5 bases. As DNA, the CDR3 is TGTGCCAGCAGCTTAGAGAGGGATACGCAGTATTTT. It codes for CASSLERDTQYF.

The rearrangement uses TRBV4-3 and TRBJ2-7; 11 nucleotides align to TRBD2. The CDR3 consists of 15 residues. Trimming removed 0 bases from V and 5 bases from J; junction bases left unmatched: 3. Germline loops: CDR1 LGHNA, CDR2 YSLEER. CDR3: CASSQDRLAGNEQYF. CDR3 bases: TGCGCCAGCAGCCAAGATAGACTAGCGGGGAACGAGCAGTACTTC.